Sequencing of this T cell receptor beta chain was carried out in a study of blood T cell repertoires in COVID-19 (dated by TCRdb to the early 2020s). For the study in its entirety: Samples from collaborators originated in the United States, Italy and Spain and spanned both the acute and convalescent phases of COVID-19. Where available, HLA class I and class II types were obtained from metadata supplied by the sample provider rather than from assay-based typing. A de-identified subject ID, COVID-19 status, age in years and sex were almost always included in the sample metadata. The repertoires were released in a freely available public database intended as a resource for research on the immune response to SARS-CoV-2. The material from the prospective study consisted of cDNA or gDNA derived from T cells, B-cell-depleted T cells, or PBMCs. Deeply sampled blood TCRbeta repertoires from subjects exposed to, actively infected with, or recovered from COVID-19 were included in the dataset. The samples were drawn from the first 160 participants of the ongoing ImmuneRACE study and from 1,254 subjects provided by 6 global collaborators.

TCRbeta CDR3 regions were amplified from genomic DNA using the immunoSEQ Assay, a bias-controlled multiplex PCR. Regarding the original processing steps: The number of nucleated cells in each sample was estimated from the amplification of reference gene primers within the assay. To quantify the absolute abundance of each unique TCRbeta CDR3 rearrangement, sequence reads were collapsed and filtered. For each sample, productive Simpson clonality was calculated as the square root of Simpson's diversity index across productive rearrangements. The source is immuneACCESS, and TCRdb retained only in-frame sequences with V and J called. Part of the clones is not carried over; for the studies checked, unresolved V genes explain less than half of this, and the remainder is unexplained. V and J calls and clone size are those listed in that table; D and trimming were worked out from the DNA. The sample data list around 300,000 clones, and 88% of these were observed just once. The ten biggest clones cover around 0.92% of the sample.

Enrolling through a virtual design, the prospective study's participants ranged in age from roughly 18 to 95 years and lived across 24 United States geographic areas. To assign participants to cohorts, the prospective study relied on clinical history that participants themselves reported in a screening survey and a study questionnaire. For ImmuneRACE Cohort 3, a participant was defined as recovered based on two consecutive negative NP/OP PCR tests, clearance by a healthcare professional, or resolution of symptoms. Each participant in the prospective study had whole blood, serum and a nasopharyngeal or oropharyngeal swab collected by mobile phlebotomists. Additional blood draws and questionnaires over an approximately 2-month period could optionally be provided by prospective study participants. Before DNA extraction, blood samples from the prospective study were shipped at room temperature or frozen.

V is pruned by 5 bases and J by 3 bases, leaving 7 bases of the junction without a gene match. From the cysteine through the phenylalanine, the CDR3 covers 16 amino acids. This entry keeps only the CDR3 DNA: 48 bases, framed from base 1. According to the germline V gene (reference sequence), CDR1 reads MNHEY and CDR2 reads SMNVEV. On this clone: Its target antigen remains unknown. There are no base qualities to consult, and no much larger clone falls within one base.

What the work shows at the level of the full study, not this receptor alone: The quantity of clinical and demographic metadata differed by source and by participant and was supplied without curation.

The specimen was PBMCs or T cells enriched from blood (not recorded which). In this chain, TRBV27 is recombined with TRBJ2-3; 11 central nucleotides agree with TRBD2. The sequence came from a young woman who had recovered from COVID-19. The CDR3 sequence is CASSPPGLAVTDTQYF. The DNA sequence follows: TGTGCCAGCAGTCCACCGGGACTAGCGGTTACAGATACGCAGTATTTT.